This T cell receptor beta chain was retrieved from a study of T cell repertoires and HLA-DP antigens. Turning to the study itself: Alloreactive CD4+ T cells targeted HLA-DP on transduced HeLa. Donor ages ranged from 18-to-29 to 60-to-69; a couple of men, one woman. Study outcomes and limitations: Average cumulative frequency of previously undetected clones was 36.3% against one allele and 45% to 65% against the other.

Primers targeted 54 TRBV and 13 TRBJ segments. Clones were read by immunoSEQ multiplex PCR, and TCRdb kept only the in-frame ones, dropping some. The sample has more than 90,000 clones, about 92% seen once. The CDR3 is made up of 16 amino acids. After removal of 0 bases from V and 6 bases from J, the junction contained 8 bases not matched to a gene. CDR1 is SGDLS and CDR2 is YYNGEE in the germline V gene. With respect to this clone: No antigen is known for it.

This clonotype originated in a young woman in good health and CMV-seronegative. The V and J genes are TRBV9 and TRBJ2-3, with 9 bases fitting TRBD2. The sample comprised CD4+ T cells from PBMCs. CDR3 nucleotides: TGTGCCAGCAGCGTAGCGGGTAGCGGGGGCTTGGATACGCAGTATTTT. Its protein is CASSVAGSGGLDTQYF.